This TCR beta chain was documented in a study of T cells after somatic rescue of genetic block. Looked up from germline, CDR1 is SGHTA and CDR2 is FQGNSA. CDR3 length: 13 residues. Germline trimming cut 4 bases from V and 5 bases from J; bases unmatched to any gene: 5. This clone appeared once. Using immunoSEQ multiplex PCR, the repertoire was profiled, and TCRdb retains in-frame clones only, with some absent. The sample holds approximately 14,000 clones; more than 70% are singletons and the top ten take around 26%. The TCR originated in a man younger than 35. V is TRBV7-2 and J is TRBJ2-7, with 7 bases aligning to TRBD2. The sequenced sample was peripheral blood mononuclear cells (PBMCs). The CDR3 region is CASSSSGAHEQYF. DNA for the CDR3: TGTGCCAGCAGCTCGAGCGGGGCCCACGAGCAGTACTTC.